This T cell receptor beta chain came from a study of identical twins (dated by TCRdb to the mid-2010s). General notes on the study: TCR alpha and beta repertoires from monozygotic twins, unrelated adults of various ages and cord blood were deep-sequenced to test whether fetal clonotypes persist. To rule out contamination, the twin experiments were replicated at different times with different library preparation protocols.

As regards this clonotype: There is no known antigen for this receptor. Base qualities are not at hand, and no much larger clone is one base apart.

Only healthy Caucasian donors were included. The twin cohort comprised three pairs of female monozygotic twins, all aged roughly 18 to 30 years. Peripheral blood mononuclear cells were the source from which RNA for the TCR libraries was isolated. Broad study findings and their caveats: Abundant cord blood beta clonotypes carried fewer insertions; young adult naive repertoires showed a weaker similar trend, while memory repertoires showed none. Conclusions relied on cross-sectional statistical analysis, since the same donors could not be followed over many years. Zero-insertion analyses could be partly confounded by invariant T cells such as MAIT and iNKT, although diverse VJ usage argued against such confounding for most clonotypes. In beta out-of-frame sequences, excess twin sharing was weaker, because having fewer shared sequences lowered the signal-to-noise ratio. Compared with coincidental sharing between unrelated individuals, out-of-frame TCR alpha sequences shared between twins showed an excess of sequences with low generation probability. Out-of-frame TCR alpha sharing in monozygotic twins was systematically underestimated by recombination models, whereas sharing between unrelated individuals was in agreement with the recombination models.

Library generation was performed with 5' RACE. Sequencing was performed on an Illumina HiSeq 2000. Template switching introduced a universal primer binding site; the final cDNA contained a unique molecular identifier, enabling accurate counting of TCR cDNA molecules. Specific primers in the conserved constant-segment region were used to synthesize first-strand cDNA for the TCR alpha and beta chains. To control for contamination, every cDNA library carried two barcodes: a SMART-Mk sample barcode plus Illumina barcodes. TruSeq adapter sequences, together with Illumina sample barcodes, were added in two successive PCR steps. The TCR alpha and beta cDNA libraries were sequenced on the Illumina HiSeq platform using custom primers. For the original study's pipeline: Raw reads were processed with MiGEC to extract unique molecular identifiers, and MiXCR was used to determine CDR3 positions. Recombination models were inferred per individual with the repgenHMM and IGoR tools using an EM algorithm. The analysis of shared clonotypes was done with the tcR package in R, with sharing normalized by the product of cloneset sizes. Out-of-frame nonproductive sequences were analyzed to study raw recombination free of thymic and clonal selection effects. In TCRdb, the public reads were trimmed at Q25 with fastp and aligned with MiXCR, with productive beta chains retained. For every CDR3 protein sequence, its rows merge into one entry that carries the most common genes and DNA. The V and J calls here are based on TCRdb, not the publication. Here the sample has approximately 700,000 distinct CDR3 sequences; 15% to 20% occur a single time. The ten largest clonotypes hold under 15% of the sample.

The CDR3 numbers 11 residues from cysteine through phenylalanine. CDR3 DNA only is kept here, 33 bases in frame from base 1. CDR1 DFQATT and CDR2 SNEGSKA are derived from the germline V gene (reference sequence). V lost 4 bases and J lost 8 bases; the stretch between them is 11 bases long. Separately, the same data were catalogued under a study of T cells expressing NK-cell markers. The second publication reports: TCR beta-chain repertoires were profiled in sorted CD3+CD56+NKG2C+, CD3+CD56+NKG2C- and CD3+CD56-NKG2C+ T-cell subsets from seven or eight donors. Among the eight sequenced donors, seven were HCMV-seropositive and one was HCMV-seronegative. In several experiments an anti-gammadeltaTCR antibody was added to restrict sorting to alphabetaTCR-expressing T cells. For several donors, the dominant CD3+CD56+NKG2C+ clonotypes were among the top 10 CD8+ clonotypes and accounted for about 1.0-7.5% of CD8+ T cells. Those dominant clonotypes were again the most abundant among CD3+CD56-NKG2C+ cells in a few donors, at roughly 25-65%. Whether the expanded NKG2C-expressing T cell clones were specific for HCMV antigens was left unclear. The study sequenced eight donors, all healthy volunteers chosen at random: three men and five women. To determine HCMV serostatus, a commercial ELISA kit was used to detect HCMV-specific IgG in serum. For about 6 donors, unsorted PBMC were also used to sequence bulk peripheral blood T-cell repertoires. MIGEC was used to demultiplex reads and group the reads by UMI, and MiTCR was used to assemble and quantify clonotypes. Only TCR cDNA sequences supported by at least two reads were kept to exclude erroneous sequences. The tcR package was used for downstream repertoire analysis, and clonotypes were matched across fractions by CDR3 nucleotide sequence plus V segment. VDJmatch was used to annotate antigen specificity against VDJdb, with one amino acid substitution in CDR3 permitted.

The TCR originated in a woman between 18 and 29 years old in good health. The sequence is built from TRBV20-1 and TRBJ1-2, with TRBD1 as a weak D call on 5 bases. Material for sequencing was PBMCs. The CDR3 region has the sequence CSAKAGRGYTF. The sequence in DNA is TGCAGTGCTAAGGCGGGGCGAGGCTACACCTTC.